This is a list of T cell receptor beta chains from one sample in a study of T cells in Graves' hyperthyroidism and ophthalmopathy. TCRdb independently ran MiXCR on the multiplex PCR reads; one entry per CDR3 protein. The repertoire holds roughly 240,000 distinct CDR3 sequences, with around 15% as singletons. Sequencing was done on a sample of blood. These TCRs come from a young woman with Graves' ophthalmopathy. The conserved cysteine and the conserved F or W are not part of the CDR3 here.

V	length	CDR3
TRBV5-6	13	ASSMGLAGYNEQF
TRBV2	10	ASSGDTGELF
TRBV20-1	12	SARGRGRLAGYT
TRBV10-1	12	ASQGSSSTDTQY
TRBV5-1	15	ASSLAAGGLSGDTQY
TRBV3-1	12	ASSPPYSTGELF
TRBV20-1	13	SADGLAGGHNEQF
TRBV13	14	ASSFLPHRVNTEAF
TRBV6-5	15	ASSYSLRQGVSYEQY
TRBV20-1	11	SSNGGKDNEQF
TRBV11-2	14	ASSVTSGGGYNEQF
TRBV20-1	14	SAHAHLRQERDGQY
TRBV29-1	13	SVTFPDRHQETQY
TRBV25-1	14	ASSGRLTVPTDTQY
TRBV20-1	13	SARDPTGRTYEQY
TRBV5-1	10	ASSGVTGELF
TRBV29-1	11	SAAGGGEYEQY
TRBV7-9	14	ASSLAGLAEDNEQF
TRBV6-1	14	ASSEWGLSGNQPQH
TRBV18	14	ASSGGTGLGYNEQF
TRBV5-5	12	ASRNRTVREKLF
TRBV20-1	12	SARRGGNSYGYT
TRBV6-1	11	ASSLAQSYEQY
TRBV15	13	ATSREGDYGGELF
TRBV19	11	ASSIDSESPLH
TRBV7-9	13	ASSPDRSGANVLT
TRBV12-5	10	ASGSGVYTQY
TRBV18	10	ASSPRLDEQY
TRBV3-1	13	ASSQPAGGNNEQF
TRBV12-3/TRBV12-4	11	ASSPGLMTEAF
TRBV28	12	ASNQPGVFNEQF
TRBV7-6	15	ASSLAQRAGVGNEQF
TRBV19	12	ASRVNGGGEKLF
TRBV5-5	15	ASSVGLAGSSTDTQY
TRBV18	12	ASSPGAKNYGYT
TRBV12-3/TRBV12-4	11	ASSRRSGYEQY
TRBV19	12	ASSLEGVTGGYT
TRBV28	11	ASSSRRNYGYT
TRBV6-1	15	ASSFKKREGDTDTQY
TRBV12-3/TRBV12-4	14	ASSWGQGGINQPQH
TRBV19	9	ASEANYGYT
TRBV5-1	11	ASSLPGTYEQY
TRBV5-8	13	ASSFRAGVSDTQY
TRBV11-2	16	ASSPILGLAGKQETQY
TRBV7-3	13	ASSSGLANYNEQF
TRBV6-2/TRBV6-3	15	ASSYSTSGRNTYEQY
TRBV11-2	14	ASSPSQGIPPYEQY
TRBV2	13	ASSEGRTGLDGYT
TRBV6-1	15	ASSVTAAGQGARGYT
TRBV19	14	ASSIGPGLVNQPQH
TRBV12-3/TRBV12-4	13	ASSPGGIGAGELF
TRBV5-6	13	ASSFTRSANTEAF
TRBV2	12	ASSVLGSNQPQH
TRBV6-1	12	ASSETGGVSEQF
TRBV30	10	AWSPMGQPQH